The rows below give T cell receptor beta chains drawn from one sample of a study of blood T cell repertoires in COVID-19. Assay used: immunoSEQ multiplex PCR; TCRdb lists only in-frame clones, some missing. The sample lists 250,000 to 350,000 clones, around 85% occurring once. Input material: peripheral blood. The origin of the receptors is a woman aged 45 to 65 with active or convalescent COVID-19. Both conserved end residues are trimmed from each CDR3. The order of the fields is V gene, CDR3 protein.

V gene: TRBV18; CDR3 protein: ASSPRTGEAF
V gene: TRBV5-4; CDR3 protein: ASSLAGRGDTGELF
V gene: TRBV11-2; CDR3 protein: ASSLEGTIVYGYT
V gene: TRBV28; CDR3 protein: ASRLTVSNQPQH
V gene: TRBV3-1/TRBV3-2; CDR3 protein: ASSQDNRDGTDTQY
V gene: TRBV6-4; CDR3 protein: ARLLGEGGWIYNEQF
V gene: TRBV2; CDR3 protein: ASSGTQGKSYGYT
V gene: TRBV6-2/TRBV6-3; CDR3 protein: ASSAWASRELF
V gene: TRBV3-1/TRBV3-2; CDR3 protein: ASSQALGQRLH
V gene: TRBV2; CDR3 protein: ASMGGDPYEQY
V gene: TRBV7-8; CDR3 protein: ASSLGRSSPLH
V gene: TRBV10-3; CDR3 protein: AISQITGSYGYT
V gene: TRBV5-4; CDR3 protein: ASSLQGRNEQY
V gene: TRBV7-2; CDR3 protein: ASSFDRGTDTQY
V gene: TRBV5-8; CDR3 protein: ASSSRGSKHNEQF
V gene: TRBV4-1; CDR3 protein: ASSQDRVPTGELF
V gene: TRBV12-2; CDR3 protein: ASRLVRDRGIRYEQF
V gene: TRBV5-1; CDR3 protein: ASSFTGTSKSYEQY
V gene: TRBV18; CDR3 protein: ASSLTAGGNTIY
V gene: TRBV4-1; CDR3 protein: ASSQGLTAYYGYT
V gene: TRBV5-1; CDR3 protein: ASSLTPSSYNSPLH
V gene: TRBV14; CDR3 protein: ASSQDRGFGLAGSDTQY
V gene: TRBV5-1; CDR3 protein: ASSLVGGVEPQH
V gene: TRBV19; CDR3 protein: ASSIVRANGYT
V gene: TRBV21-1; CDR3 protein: ASSPRARQGELMDTEAF
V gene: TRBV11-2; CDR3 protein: ASSFSRSYNEQF
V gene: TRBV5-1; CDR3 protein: ASSLSGGEYNEQF
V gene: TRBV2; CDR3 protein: ASMVNSALSSYEQY
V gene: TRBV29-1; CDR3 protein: SVRTGKMDEAF
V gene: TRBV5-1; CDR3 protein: ASSLGGLADYNEQF
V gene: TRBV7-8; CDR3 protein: ASSQGLAGGGEQF
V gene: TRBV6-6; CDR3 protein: ASSQTGRLFIGYT
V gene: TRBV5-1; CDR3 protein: ASSLAGVAGQETQY
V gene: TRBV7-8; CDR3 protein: ASSLGEANQPQH
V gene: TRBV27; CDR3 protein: ASRSILGLAGSLAARETQY
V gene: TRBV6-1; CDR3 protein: ASSETGRNTEAF
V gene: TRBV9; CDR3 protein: ASSVEFGQPQH
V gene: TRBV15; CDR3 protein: ATSFRSTGQDEQY
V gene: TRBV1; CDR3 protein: TSSQDTGLNTEAF
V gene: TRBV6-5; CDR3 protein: ASSSQGVNTGELF
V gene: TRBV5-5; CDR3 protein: ASSPRGADTEAF
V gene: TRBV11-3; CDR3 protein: ASSLGLVGVDEQF
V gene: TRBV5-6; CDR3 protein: ASRREGDPLMNTEAF
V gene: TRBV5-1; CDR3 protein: ASSSRPSGRPNNEQF
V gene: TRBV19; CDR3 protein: ASSIGGPGDYGYT
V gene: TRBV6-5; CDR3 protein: ASSLQGTNYGYT
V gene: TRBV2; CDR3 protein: ARGRGPNNEQF
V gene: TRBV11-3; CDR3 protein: ASSPEGSYEQY
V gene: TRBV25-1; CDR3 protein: ASSVLGATGELF
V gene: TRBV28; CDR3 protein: ASSSVADRFRLAGNYNEQF
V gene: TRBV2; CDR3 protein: ASSHGTSGPYEQY
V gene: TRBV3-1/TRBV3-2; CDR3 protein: ASSQGESGYEQF